This T cell receptor (beta chain) stems from a study of OX40 agonist ivuxolimab in advanced cancers. Study details: Three patients had partial responses: one hepatocellular carcinoma, two cutaneous melanoma. General study results and limits: Among expanded peripheral T cells, antigen specificity went undetermined. Dose levels from 0.1 to 3.0 mg/kg saw CD4+ and CD8+ blood T cells expand clonally by week 6.

Germline V gives CDR1 ENHRY, CDR2 SYGVKD. This CDR3 comprises 13 residues. The ends were cut back, 6 bases at V and 1 base at J, with 9 bases in the middle. For this clone: Its cognate antigen is unknown.

The table came from immunoSEQ multiplex PCR; TCRdb's copy has only in-frame clones and leaves some out. The profile shows fewer than 90,000 clones, over 75% of them singletons. This TCR was recovered from an adult with an advanced solid tumor such as melanoma, head and neck, liver or kidney cancer. This sample comprised CD4+ or CD8+ T cells sorted from blood, obtained in a trial of the OX40 agonist ivuxolimab. The genes are TRBV10-3 and TRBJ1-1, with a possible D match to TRBD1 (6 bases). For the CDR3, the DNA is TGTGCCATCAGAATACAGGGGAACACTGAAGCTTTCTTT. Its protein is CAIRIQGNTEAFF.